This T cell receptor beta chain was sequenced during a study of blood T cell repertoires in COVID-19. Measured with immunoSEQ multiplex PCR; TCRdb has only the in-frame clones, and not every one. In the table there are roughly 190,000 clones, more than 75% of which are singletons. Trimming at V came to 3 bases and at J to 0 bases, leaving 5 bases not matched to a gene. The CDR3 length is 16 residues. Germline-derived CDR1 and CDR2 are GTSNPN and SVGIG (reference sequence). The chain has TRBV30 and TRBJ1-5, with 10 nucleotides matching TRBD1. Material: peripheral blood. The TCR comes from a man in his 70s with acute or convalescent COVID-19. CDR3 in amino acids: CAWRPRDRGSNQPQHF. The CDR3 DNA sequence: TGTGCCTGGAGACCCCGGGACAGGGGTAGCAATCAGCCCCAGCATTTT.